The entry that follows covers one T cell receptor (beta chain) sequence. This sample was taken from a study of blood T cell repertoires in COVID-19. V dropped 5 bases and J dropped 12 bases, with 13 bases sitting between them. In germline, CDR1 is MDHEN, CDR2 SYDVKM. The CDR3 runs 12 residues. Profiled with immunoSEQ multiplex PCR; TCRdb holds only in-frame clones, not every one. Here the sample spans 200,000 to 300,000 clones, around 86% being singletons. V is TRBV28 and J is TRBJ1-4; TRBD1 might be the D (5 bases). This clonotype was obtained from a man of 80 years or more with acute or convalescent COVID-19. The sequencing input was peripheral blood. In DNA form, the CDR3 reads TGTGCCAGCAGTGAACAGGAATGGCAACTGTTTTTT. Translated: CASSEQEWQLFF. Full variable domain (missing parts from reference TRBV28 and TRBJ1-4): DVKVTQSSRYLVKRTGEKVFLECVQDMDHENMFWYRQDPGLGLRLIYFSYDVKMKEKGDIPEGYSVSREKKERFSLILESASTNQTSMYLCASSEQEWQLFFGSGTQLSVL.